This section outlines one TCR beta chain sequence together with its context. In the authors' methods: Reference gene primer amplification in the assay estimated nucleated cell counts. Sequenced by immunoSEQ multiplex PCR; TCRdb stores in-frame clones only, minus some. V, J and clone size reflect that table, while D and trimming were determined from the DNA. The table shows 120,000 or so clones, with 82% occurring only once. The CDR3 sequence is 13 residues long. Trimming left V 4 bases short and J 3 bases short, with 9 bases between. The V gene's germline CDR1 is MNHEY and CDR2 SVGAGI. This entry comes from a study of blood T cell repertoires in COVID-19. Study at large: COVID-19 samples, acute and convalescent, were from the United States, Italy and Spain. PBMCs, B-cell-depleted T cells, or T cells provided the cDNA or gDNA that made up the material.

The receptor was isolated from a human donor in a cohort sampled during active COVID-19. The chain employs TRBV6-5 and TRBJ2-5; tentatively, D is TRBD1 (6 bases). The sample comprised peripheral blood. This chain's CDR3 is CASSFGQKETQYF. CDR3 coding DNA: TGTGCCAGCAGTTTTGGACAGAAAGAGACCCAGTACTTC.